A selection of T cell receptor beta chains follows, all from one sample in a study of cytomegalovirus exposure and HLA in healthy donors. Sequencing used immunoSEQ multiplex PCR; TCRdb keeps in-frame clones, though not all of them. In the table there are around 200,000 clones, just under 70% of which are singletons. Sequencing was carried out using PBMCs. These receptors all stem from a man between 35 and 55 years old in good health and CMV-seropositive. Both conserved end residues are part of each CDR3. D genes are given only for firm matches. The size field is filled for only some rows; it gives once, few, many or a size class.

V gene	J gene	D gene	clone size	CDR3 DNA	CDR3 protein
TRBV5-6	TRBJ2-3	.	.	TGTGCCAGCAGCGTCAACTTCGGGTCGACAGATACGCAGTATTTT	CASSVNFGSTDTQYF
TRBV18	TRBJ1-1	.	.	TGTGCCAGCTCACCACCAGAGAGACAGATGAACACTGAAGCTTTCTTT	CASSPPERQMNTEAFF
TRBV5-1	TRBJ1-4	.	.	TGCGCCAGCAGCTTGGAAGGGGAGGCTAATGAAAAACTGTTTTTT	CASSLEGEANEKLFF
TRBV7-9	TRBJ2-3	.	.	TGTGCCAGCAGCTCAAGTACACGAGATACGCAGTATTTT	CASSSSTRDTQYF
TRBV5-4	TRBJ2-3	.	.	TGTGCCAGCAGCTTGCTTAGCACAGATACGCAGTATTTT	CASSLLSTDTQYF
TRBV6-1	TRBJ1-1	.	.	TGTGCCAGCAAGTGGAGGTCTGAAGCTTTCTTT	CASKWRSEAFF
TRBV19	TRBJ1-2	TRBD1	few	TGTGCCAGTAGTAGACAGGGAGATGGCTACACCTTC	CASSRQGDGYTF
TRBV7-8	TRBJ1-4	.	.	TGTGCCAGCAGCTTAGATCCAGGGGAGTCGGAAAAACTGTTTTTT	CASSLDPGESEKLFF
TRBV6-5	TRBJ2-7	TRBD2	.	TGTGCCAGCAGCACTAGCGGGGGGGCCTACGAGCAGTACTTC	CASSTSGGAYEQYF
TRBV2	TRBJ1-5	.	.	TGTGCCAGCAGGTGGACAGGCAATCAGCCCCAGCATTTT	CASRWTGNQPQHF
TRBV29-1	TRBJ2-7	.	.	TGCAGCGTGGGACCGAGGTGGGAGGTAGGGCGCTACGAGCAGTACTTC	CSVGPRWEVGRYEQYF
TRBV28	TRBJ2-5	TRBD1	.	TGTGCCAGCAGTTTCCAGACAGGGGGGCGAGAGACCCAGTACTTC	CASSFQTGGRETQYF
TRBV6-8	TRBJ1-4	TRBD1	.	TGTGCCAGCAGTGACATGGACAGGGGTTGGGATGAAAAACTGTTTTTT	CASSDMDRGWDEKLFF
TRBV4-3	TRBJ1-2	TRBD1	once	TGCGCCAGCAGCCAAGTGGGGACAGAAGGGGGCTACACCTTC	CASSQVGTEGGYTF
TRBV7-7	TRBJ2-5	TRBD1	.	TGTGCCAGCAGCCTTTGGACAGGGGGCGCTGGAGGAGGGGAGACCCAGTACTTC	CASSLWTGGAGGGETQYF
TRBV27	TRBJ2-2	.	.	TGTGCCAGCAGTTTATTGGGGGGGCAGTTGGGGGAGCTGTTTTTT	CASSLLGGQLGELFF
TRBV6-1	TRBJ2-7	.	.	TGTGCCAGCAGCTATTTCTTGAACTACGAGCAGTACTTC	CASSYFLNYEQYF
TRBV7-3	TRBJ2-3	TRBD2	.	TGTGCCAGCAGTAGGGGCGGGGGGACCACAGATACGCAGTATTTT	CASSRGGGTTDTQYF
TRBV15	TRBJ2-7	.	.	TGTGCCACCAGCCCCGGACTGACCTACGAGCAGTACTTC	CATSPGLTYEQYF
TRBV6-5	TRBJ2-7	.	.	TGTGCCAGCAGGCCGGGTCGAGGCCACGAGCAGTACTTC	CASRPGRGHEQYF
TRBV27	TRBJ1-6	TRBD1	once	TGTGCCAGCGGTTTTCCAGGGGACAGTAGCTCCTATAATTCACCCCTCCACTTT	CASGFPGDSSSYNSPLHF
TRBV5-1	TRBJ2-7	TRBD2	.	TGCGCCAGCAGCTTGGGACTAGCGGGGGACGAGCAGTACTTC	CASSLGLAGDEQYF
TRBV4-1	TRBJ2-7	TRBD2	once	TGCGCCAGCAGCCAAGATCCGGGGGGGGCAGAGTACGAGCAGTACTTC	CASSQDPGGAEYEQYF
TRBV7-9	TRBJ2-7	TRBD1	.	TGTGCCAGCAGCTTAGGGACCGGGACAGGGGAAGGTTACGAGCAGTACTTC	CASSLGTGTGEGYEQYF
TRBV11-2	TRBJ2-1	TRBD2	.	TGTGCCAGCAGCTGGACGGGGACTAGCGGGTACAATGAGCAGTTCTTC	CASSWTGTSGYNEQFF
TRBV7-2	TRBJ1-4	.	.	TGTGCCAGCAGCCCTACAGGGTATACTAATGAAAAACTGTTTTTT	CASSPTGYTNEKLFF